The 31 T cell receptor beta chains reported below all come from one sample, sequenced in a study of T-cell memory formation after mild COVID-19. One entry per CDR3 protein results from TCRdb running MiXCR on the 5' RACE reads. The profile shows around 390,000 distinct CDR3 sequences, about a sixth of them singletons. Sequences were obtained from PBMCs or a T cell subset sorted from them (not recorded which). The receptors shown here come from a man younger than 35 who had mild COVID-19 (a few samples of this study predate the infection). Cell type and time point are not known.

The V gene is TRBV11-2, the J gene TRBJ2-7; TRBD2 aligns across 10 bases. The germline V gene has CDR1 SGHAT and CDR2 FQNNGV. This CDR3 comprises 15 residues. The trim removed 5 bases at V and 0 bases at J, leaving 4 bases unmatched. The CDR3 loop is CASSDPSGGSYEQYF. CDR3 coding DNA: TGTGCCAGCAGCGACCCTAGCGGGGGCTCCTACGAGCAGTACTTC.

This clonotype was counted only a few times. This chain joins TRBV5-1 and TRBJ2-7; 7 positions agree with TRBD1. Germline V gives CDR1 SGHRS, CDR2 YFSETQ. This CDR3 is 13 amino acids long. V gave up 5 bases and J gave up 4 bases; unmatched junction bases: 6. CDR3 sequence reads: CASRRDSEYEQYF. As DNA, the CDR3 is TGCGCCAGCAGGAGGGACAGCGAGTACGAGCAGTACTTC.

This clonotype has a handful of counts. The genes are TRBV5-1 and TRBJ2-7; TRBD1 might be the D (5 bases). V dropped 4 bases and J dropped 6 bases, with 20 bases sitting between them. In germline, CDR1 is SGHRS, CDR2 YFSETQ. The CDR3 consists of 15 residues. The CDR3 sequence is CASSLRSVRASEQYF. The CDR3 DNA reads TGCGCCAGCAGCCTTAGGTCGGTCAGGGCTAGCGAGCAGTACTTC.

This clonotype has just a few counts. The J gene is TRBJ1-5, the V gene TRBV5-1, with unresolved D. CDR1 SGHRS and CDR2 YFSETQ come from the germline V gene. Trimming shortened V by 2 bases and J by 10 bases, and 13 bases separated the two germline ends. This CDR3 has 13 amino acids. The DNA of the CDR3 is TGCGCCAGCAGCTTTGACGATTCAGGACCCCAGCATTTT. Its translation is CASSFDDSGPQHF.

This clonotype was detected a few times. The CDR3 sequence: CASSLEGSGVTEAFF. The CDR3 DNA is TGTGCCAGCAGCTTAGAAGGCAGTGGGGTCACTGAAGCTTTCTTT. The J gene is TRBJ1-1, the V gene TRBV7-9; D ambiguous. CDR3 length equals 15 residues. CDR1 and CDR2 (germline): SEHNR, FQNEAQ (reference sequence). V was clipped by 1 base and J by 4 bases, with 13 bases between them.

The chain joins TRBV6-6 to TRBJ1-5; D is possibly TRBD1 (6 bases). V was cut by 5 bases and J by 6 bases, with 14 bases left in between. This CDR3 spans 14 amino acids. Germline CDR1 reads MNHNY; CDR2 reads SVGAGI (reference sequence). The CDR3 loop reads CASSQGFGGQPQHF. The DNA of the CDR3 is TGTGCCAGCAGTCAGGGGTTTGGTGGTCAGCCCCAGCATTTT.

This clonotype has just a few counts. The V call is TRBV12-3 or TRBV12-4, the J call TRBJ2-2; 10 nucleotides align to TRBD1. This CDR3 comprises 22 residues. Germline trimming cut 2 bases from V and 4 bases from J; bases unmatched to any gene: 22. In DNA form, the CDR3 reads TGTGCCAGCAGTTTACCGGCCCGAGTGGGACAGGGGACGGGGAAGGTCACCGGGGAGCTGTTTTTT. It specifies CASSLPARVGQGTGKVTGELFF.

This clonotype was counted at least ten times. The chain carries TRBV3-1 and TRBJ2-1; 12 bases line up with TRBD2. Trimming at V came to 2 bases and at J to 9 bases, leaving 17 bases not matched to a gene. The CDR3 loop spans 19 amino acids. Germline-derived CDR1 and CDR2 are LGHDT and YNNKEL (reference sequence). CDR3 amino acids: CASSQRSVGSGLAGFEQFF. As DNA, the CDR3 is TGTGCCAGCAGCCAACGAAGCGTCGGGAGCGGACTAGCGGGGTTTGAGCAGTTCTTC.

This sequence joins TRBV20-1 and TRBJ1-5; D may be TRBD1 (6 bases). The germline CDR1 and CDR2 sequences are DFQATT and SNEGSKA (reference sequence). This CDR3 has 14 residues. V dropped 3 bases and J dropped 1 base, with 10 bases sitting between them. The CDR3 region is CSASRGDSNQPQHF. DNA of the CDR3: TGCAGTGCTAGTAGGGGGGACAGCAATCAGCCCCAGCATTTT.

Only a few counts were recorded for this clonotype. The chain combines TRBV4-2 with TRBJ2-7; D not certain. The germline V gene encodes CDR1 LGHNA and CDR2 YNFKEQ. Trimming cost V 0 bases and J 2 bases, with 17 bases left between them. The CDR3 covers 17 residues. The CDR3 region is CASSQETLTQATYEQYF. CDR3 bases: TGTGCCAGCAGCCAAGAGACCCTTACCCAAGCCACCTACGAGCAGTACTTC.

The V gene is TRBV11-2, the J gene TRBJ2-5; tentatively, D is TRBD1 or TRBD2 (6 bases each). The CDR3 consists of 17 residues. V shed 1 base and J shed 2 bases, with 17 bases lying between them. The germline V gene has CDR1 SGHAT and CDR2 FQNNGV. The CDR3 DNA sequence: TGTGCCAGCAGCTTAGTACTTTCACGGGGGCGACAAGAGACCCAGTACTTC. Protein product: CASSLVLSRGRQETQYF.

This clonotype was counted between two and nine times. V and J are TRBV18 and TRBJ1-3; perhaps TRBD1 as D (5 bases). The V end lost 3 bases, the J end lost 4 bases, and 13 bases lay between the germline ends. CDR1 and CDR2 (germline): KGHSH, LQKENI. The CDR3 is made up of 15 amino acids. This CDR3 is CASSPTRASGNTIYF. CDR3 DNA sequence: TGTGCCAGCTCACCCACCAGGGCCTCCGGAAACACCATATATTTT.

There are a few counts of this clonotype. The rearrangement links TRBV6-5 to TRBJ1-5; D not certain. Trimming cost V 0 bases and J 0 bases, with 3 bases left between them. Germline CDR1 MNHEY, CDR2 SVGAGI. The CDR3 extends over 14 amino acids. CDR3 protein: CASSYSNSNQPQHF. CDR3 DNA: TGTGCCAGCAGTTACTCGAATAGCAATCAGCCCCAGCATTTT.

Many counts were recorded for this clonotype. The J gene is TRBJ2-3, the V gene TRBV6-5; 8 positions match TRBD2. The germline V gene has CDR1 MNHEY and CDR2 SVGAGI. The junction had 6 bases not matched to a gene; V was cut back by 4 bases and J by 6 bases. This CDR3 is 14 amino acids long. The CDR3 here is CASSSRLAGDTQYF. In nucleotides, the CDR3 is TGTGCCAGCAGTTCCCGGTTAGCGGGGGATACGCAGTATTTT.

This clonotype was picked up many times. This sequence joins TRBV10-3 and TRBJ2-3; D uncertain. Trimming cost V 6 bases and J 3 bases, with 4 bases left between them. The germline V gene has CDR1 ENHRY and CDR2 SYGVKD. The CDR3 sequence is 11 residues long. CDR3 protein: CAIRRTDTQYF. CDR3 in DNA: TGTGCCATCAGGAGAACAGATACGCAGTATTTT.

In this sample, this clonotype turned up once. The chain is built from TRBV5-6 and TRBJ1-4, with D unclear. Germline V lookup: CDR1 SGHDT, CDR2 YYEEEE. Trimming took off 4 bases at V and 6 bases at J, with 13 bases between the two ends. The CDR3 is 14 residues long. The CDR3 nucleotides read TGTGCCAGCAGCGAGTCCCCCATGGATGAAAAACTGTTTTTT. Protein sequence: CASSESPMDEKLFF.

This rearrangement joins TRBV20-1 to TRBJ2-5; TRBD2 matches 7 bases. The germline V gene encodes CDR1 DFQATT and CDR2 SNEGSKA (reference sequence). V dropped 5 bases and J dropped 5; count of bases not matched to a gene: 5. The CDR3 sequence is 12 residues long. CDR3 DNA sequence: TGCAGTGCTGGACTAGTAGAGGAGACCCAGTACTTC. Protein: CSAGLVEETQYF.

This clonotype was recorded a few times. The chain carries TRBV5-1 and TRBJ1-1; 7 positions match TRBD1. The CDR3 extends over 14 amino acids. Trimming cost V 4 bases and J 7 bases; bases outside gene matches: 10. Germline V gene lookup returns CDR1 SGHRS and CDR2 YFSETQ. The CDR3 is CASSTQQGSGEAFF. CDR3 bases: TGCGCCAGCAGCACCCAACAGGGGAGCGGTGAAGCTTTCTTT.

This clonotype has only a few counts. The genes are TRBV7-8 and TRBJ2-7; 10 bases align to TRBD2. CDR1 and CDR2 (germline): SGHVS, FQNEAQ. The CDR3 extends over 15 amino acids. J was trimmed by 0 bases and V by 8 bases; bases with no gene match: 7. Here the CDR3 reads CASARTSGGSYEQYF. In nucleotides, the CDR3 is TGTGCCAGCGCCCGGACTAGCGGAGGCTCCTACGAGCAGTACTTC.

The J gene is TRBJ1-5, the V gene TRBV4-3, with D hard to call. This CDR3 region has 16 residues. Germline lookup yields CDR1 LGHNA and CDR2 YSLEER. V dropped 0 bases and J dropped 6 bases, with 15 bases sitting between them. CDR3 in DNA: TGCGCCAGCAGCCAAGATTCACATCCGAAGGGTCAGCCCCAGCATTTT. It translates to CASSQDSHPKGQPQHF.

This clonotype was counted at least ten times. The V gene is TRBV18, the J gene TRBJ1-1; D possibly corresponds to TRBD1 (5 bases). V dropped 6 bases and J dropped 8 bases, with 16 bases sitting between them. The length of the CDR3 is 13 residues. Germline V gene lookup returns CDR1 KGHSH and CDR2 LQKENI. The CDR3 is CASSQGKGSEAFF. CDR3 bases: TGTGCCAGCTCTCAGGGAAAGGGGAGCGAAGCTTTCTTT.

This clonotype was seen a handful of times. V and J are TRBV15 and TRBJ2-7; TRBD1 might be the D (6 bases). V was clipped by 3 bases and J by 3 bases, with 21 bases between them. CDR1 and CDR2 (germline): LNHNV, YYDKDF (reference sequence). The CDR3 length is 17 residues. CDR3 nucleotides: TGTGCCACCAGCAGCCTCTCACAGGGACCGACCTACTACGAGCAGTACTTC. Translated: CATSSLSQGPTYYEQYF.

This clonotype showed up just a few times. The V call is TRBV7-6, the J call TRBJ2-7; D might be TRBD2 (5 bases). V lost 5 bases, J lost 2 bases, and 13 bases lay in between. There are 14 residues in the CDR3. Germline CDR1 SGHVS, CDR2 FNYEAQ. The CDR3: CASSPQRNTYEQYF. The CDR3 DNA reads TGTGCCAGCAGCCCACAGCGGAACACCTACGAGCAGTACTTC. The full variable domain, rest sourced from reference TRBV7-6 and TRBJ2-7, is GAGVSQSPRYKVTKRGQDVALRCDPISGHVSLYWYRQALGQGPEFLTYFNYEAQQDKSGLPNDRFSAERPEGSISTLTIQRTEQRDSAMYRCASSPQRNTYEQYFGPGTRLTVT.

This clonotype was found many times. This chain's CDR3 is CASSLTGTEAFF. The CDR3 DNA sequence: TGTGCCAGCAGCTTGACGGGGACTGAAGCTTTCTTT. The V call is TRBV7-8, the J call TRBJ1-1; D unclear. The CDR3 is made up of 12 amino acids. Germline V gives CDR1 SGHVS, CDR2 FQNEAQ. The V and J ends lost 3 bases and 5 bases respectively, with 7 bases between them.

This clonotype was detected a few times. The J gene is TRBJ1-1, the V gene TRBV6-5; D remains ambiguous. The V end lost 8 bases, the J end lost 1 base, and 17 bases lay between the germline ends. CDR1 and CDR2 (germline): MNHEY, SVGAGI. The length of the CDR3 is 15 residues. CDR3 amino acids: CASSEGVKGNTEAFF. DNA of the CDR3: TGTGCCAGCTCCGAAGGAGTTAAGGGGAACACTGAAGCTTTCTTT.

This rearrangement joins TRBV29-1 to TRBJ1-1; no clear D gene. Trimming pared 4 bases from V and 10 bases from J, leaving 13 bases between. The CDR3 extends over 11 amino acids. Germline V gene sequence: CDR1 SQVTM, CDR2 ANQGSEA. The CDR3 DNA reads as TGCAGCGTTGTACAAGGGTGGGGAGCTTTCTTT. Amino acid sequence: CSVVQGWGAFF.

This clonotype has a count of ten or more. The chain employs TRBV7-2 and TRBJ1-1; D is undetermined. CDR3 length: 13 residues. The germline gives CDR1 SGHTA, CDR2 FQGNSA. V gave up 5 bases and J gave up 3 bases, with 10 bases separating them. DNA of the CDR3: TGTGCCAGCAGCCCGAGACGGGACACTGAAGCTTTCTTT. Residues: CASSPRRDTEAFF.

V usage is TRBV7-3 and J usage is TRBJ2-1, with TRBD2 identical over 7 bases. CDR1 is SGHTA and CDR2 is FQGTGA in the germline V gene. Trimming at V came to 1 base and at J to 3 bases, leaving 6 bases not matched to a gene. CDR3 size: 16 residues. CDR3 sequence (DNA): TGTGCCAGCAGCTTAAGTGGGGGGGTCGGCTACAATGAGCAGTTCTTC. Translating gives CASSLSGGVGYNEQFF.

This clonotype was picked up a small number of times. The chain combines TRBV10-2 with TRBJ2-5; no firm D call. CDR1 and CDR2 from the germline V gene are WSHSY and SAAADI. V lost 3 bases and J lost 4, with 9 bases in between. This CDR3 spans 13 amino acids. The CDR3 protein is CASSDRFPETQYF. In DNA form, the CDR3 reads TGCGCCAGCAGTGATAGGTTCCCAGAGACCCAGTACTTC.

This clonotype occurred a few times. The CDR3 DNA is TGTGCCAGCAGTGAAGGGGCGGGCCACGAGACCCAGTACTTC. Its protein is CASSEGAGHETQYF. The chain is built from TRBV6-1 and TRBJ2-5, with a possible D match to TRBD2 (5 bases). CDR1 and CDR2 from the germline V gene are MNHNS and SASEGT. Trimming removed 1 base at V and 5 bases at J, with 11 bases between. The CDR3 contains 14 residues.

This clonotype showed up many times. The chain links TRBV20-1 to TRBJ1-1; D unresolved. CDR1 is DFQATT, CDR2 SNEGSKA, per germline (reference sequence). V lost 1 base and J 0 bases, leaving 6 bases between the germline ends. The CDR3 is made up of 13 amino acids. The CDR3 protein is CSARGHLNTEAFF. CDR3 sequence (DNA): TGCAGTGCTAGAGGACACCTGAACACTGAAGCTTTCTTT.